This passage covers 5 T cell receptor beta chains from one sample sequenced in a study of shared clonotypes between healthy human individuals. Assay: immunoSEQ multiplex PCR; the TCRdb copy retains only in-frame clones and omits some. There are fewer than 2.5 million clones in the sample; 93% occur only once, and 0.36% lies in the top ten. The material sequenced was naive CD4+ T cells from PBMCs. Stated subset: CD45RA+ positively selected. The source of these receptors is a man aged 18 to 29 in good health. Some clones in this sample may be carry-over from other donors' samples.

The CDR3 loop reads CASSAGQGSNTEAFF. CDR3 nucleotides: TGTGCCAGCTCAGCGGGACAGGGGTCGAACACTGAAGCTTTCTTT. The chain couples TRBV18 to TRBJ1-1; 10 nucleotides match TRBD1. V dropped 5 bases and J dropped 1; count of bases not matched to a gene: 4. There are 15 residues in the CDR3. Germline CDR1 KGHSH, CDR2 LQKENI.

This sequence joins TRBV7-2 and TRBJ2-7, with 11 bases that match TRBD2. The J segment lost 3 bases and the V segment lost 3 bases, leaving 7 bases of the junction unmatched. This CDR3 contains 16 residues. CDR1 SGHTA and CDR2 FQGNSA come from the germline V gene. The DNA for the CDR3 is TGTGCCAGCAGCTTCGCTAGCGGGAGGTTGGGCTACGAGCAGTACTTC. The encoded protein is CASSFASGRLGYEQYF. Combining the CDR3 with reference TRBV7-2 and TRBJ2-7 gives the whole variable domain GAGVSQSPSNKVTEKGKDVELRCDPISGHTALYWYRQSLGQGLEFLIYFQGNSAPDKSGLPSDRFSAERTGGSVSTLTIQRTQQEDSAVYLCASSFASGRLGYEQYFGPGTRLTVT.

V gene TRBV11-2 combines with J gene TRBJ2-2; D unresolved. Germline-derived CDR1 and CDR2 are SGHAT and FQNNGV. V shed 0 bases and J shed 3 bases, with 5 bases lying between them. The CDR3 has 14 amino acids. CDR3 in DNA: TGTGCCAGCAGCTTAGATAGGGACACCGGGGAGCTGTTTTTT. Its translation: CASSLDRDTGELFF.

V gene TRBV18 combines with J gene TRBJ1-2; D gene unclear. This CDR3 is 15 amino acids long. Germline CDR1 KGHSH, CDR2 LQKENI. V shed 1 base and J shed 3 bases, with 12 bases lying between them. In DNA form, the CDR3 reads TGTGCCAGCTCACCACTTTCCACAGACTACTATGGCTACACCTTC. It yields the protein CASSPLSTDYYGYTF.

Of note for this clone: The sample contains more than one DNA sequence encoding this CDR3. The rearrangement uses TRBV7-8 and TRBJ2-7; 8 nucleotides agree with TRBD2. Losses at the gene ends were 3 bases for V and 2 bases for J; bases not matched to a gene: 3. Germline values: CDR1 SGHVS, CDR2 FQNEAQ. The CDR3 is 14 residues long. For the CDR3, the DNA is TGTGCCAGCAGCTTTAGCGGGGTACCCTACGAGCAGTACTTC. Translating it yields CASSFSGVPYEQYF.